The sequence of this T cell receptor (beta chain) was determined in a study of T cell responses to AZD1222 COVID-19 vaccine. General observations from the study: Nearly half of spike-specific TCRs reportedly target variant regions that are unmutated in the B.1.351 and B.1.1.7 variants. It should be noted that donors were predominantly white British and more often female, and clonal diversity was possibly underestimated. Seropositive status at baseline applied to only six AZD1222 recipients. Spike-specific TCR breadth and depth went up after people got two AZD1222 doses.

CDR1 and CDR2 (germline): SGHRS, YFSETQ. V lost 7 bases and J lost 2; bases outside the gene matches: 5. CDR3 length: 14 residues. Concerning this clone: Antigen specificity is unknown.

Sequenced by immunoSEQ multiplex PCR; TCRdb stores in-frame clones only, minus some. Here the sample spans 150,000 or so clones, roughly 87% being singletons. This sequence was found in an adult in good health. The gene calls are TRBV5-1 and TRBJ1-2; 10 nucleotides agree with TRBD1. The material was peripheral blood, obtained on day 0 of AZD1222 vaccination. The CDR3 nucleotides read TGCGCCAGCTCTAAGGGACAGGGGAACTATGGCTACACCTTC. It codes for CASSKGQGNYGYTF.